This T cell receptor beta chain stems from a study of shared T cell receptors in the human thymus. CDR1 and CDR2 from the germline V gene are SGHRS and YFSETQ. This CDR3 spans 21 amino acids. Trimming at V came to 4 bases and at J to 5 bases, leaving 22 bases not matched to a gene. Produced via immunoSEQ multiplex PCR; TCRdb's table is partial and in-frame only. The sample consists of hundreds of thousands of clones, around 78% of them appearing once. This sample was shared with a second study, whose subject was human thymus T cells. That paper adds: Thymic samples were excised during corrective heart operations. Usage of V and J genes appeared biased in thymic and blood repertoires.

The TCR originated in a boy under two years old with a congenital heart defect. The chain combines TRBV5-1 with TRBJ2-7; 15 bases line up with TRBD2. Sequencing used thymocytes. The CDR3: CASSNFQDRAWTSGRAHEQYF. The CDR3 coding sequence is TGCGCCAGCAGCAACTTCCAAGACAGGGCGTGGACTAGCGGGAGGGCGCACGAGCAGTACTTC.